The 9 T cell receptor beta chains listed next were all sequenced from one sample in a study of shared clonotypes between healthy human individuals (dated by TCRdb to 2019 to 2021). Library creation used the immunoSEQ multiplex PCR assay. TCRdb retrieved this table from immuneACCESS and kept in-frame rearrangements only. Not all clones are present; in checked studies, unresolved V genes account for under half, and no reason is known for the remainder. This sample has roughly 1,100,000 clones in its table, and roughly 75% of those were observed once. The ten largest clones add up to about 1.5% of the sample. The sequencing input was memory CD4+ T cells sorted from blood. Explained via the paper, the cell subset or site label denotes: CD45RA-negative fraction. The receptors shown here come from a young man in good health.

The rearrangement joins TRBV7-6 to TRBJ2-2; 11 bases are a match to TRBD1. V was clipped by 7 bases and J by 4 bases; unmatched bases: 5. The germline CDR1 and CDR2 sequences are SGHVS and FNYEAQ. CDR3 length equals 15 residues. DNA for the CDR3: TGTGCCAGCACCTGGGGACAGGGGGGCACCGGGGAGCTGTTTTTT. Its translation is CASTWGQGGTGELFF. The entire variable domain, with the rest obtained from reference TRBV7-6 and TRBJ2-2, is as follows: GAGVSQSPRYKVTKRGQDVALRCDPISGHVSLYWYRQALGQGPEFLTYFNYEAQQDKSGLPNDRFSAERPEGSISTLTIQRTEQRDSAMYRCASTWGQGGTGELFFGEGSRLTVL.

The genes are TRBV9 and TRBJ2-2, with D unclear. V lost 3 bases and J 0 bases, leaving 9 bases between the germline ends. Per germline, CDR1 SGDLS and CDR2 YYNGEE. The CDR3 runs to 15 residues. The CDR3 region has the DNA TGTGCCAGCAGCGCTGACCTTACGAACACCGGGGAGCTGTTTTTT. Translated, it gives CASSADLTNTGELFF.

The rearrangement joins TRBV5-5 to TRBJ1-4, with D unclear. The CDR3 is 14 residues long. Trimming took 4 bases from V and 6 from J, leaving 13 bases between them. The germline V gene encodes CDR1 SGHKS and CDR2 YYEKEE (reference sequence). The CDR3 sequence: CASSAGALDEKLFF. DNA of the CDR3: TGTGCCAGCAGCGCGGGCGCCCTGGATGAAAAACTGTTTTTT.

The gene calls are TRBV19 and TRBJ1-1; 7 positions match TRBD1. CDR3 length: 16 amino acids. J lost 3 bases, V lost 4 bases, and 11 bases had no gene match. Germline V CDR1 and CDR2: LNHDA, SQIVND (reference sequence). In nucleotides, the CDR3 is TGTGCCAGTAGTAGCTCTCGACAGGGATGGCACACTGAAGCTTTCTTT. Translation gives CASSSSRQGWHTEAFF. The full variable domain, completed using reference TRBV19 and TRBJ1-1, is DGGITQSPKYLFRKEGQNVTLSCEQNLNHDAMYWYRQDPGQGLRLIYYSQIVNDFQKGDIAEGYSVSREKKESFPLTVTSAQKNPTAFYLCASSSSRQGWHTEAFFGQGTRLTVV.

With regard to this clone: The sample contains more than one DNA sequence encoding this CDR3. The chain joins TRBV5-1 to TRBJ2-3; D is ambiguous. CDR1 and CDR2 (germline): SGHRS, YFSETQ. The CDR3 is 16 amino acids. V dropped 0 bases and J dropped 0 bases, with 11 bases sitting between them. CDR3 residues: CASSLGRVASTDTQYF. CDR3 DNA sequence: TGCGCCAGCAGCTTGGGACGGGTAGCTAGCACAGATACGCAGTATTTT. The full variable domain, rest sourced from reference TRBV5-1 and TRBJ2-3, is KAGVTQTPRYLIKTRGQQVTLSCSPISGHRSVSWYQQTPGQGLQFLFEYFSETQRNKGNFPGRFSGRQFSNSRSEMNVSTLELGDSALYLCASSLGRVASTDTQYFGPGTRLTVL.

This sequence joins TRBV9 and TRBJ2-3; 11 bases are shared with TRBD2. J was trimmed by 9 bases and V by 3 bases; bases with no gene match: 6. In germline, CDR1 is SGDLS, CDR2 YYNGEE. The CDR3 length is 14 residues. The CDR3 loop is CASSAGLAVGTQYF. CDR3 DNA sequence: TGTGCCAGCAGCGCGGGACTAGCGGTTGGGACGCAGTATTTT.

The rearrangement links TRBV5-6 to TRBJ2-7; no definite D call. The V end lost 6 bases, the J end lost 1 base, and 11 bases lay between the germline ends. This CDR3 has 13 residues. In germline, CDR1 is SGHDT, CDR2 YYEEEE. The CDR3 bases are TGTGCCAGCACAGGAGTAAATTCCTACGAGCAGTACTTC. Translated, it gives CASTGVNSYEQYF.

This clone was seen just once. A much more abundant neighbour one base away suggests this may be a read error. This CDR3 is also generated by other DNA sequences in the sample. The gene calls are TRBV28 and TRBJ1-5; 7 nucleotides agree with TRBD1. Germline trimming cut 5 bases from V and 1 base from J; bases unmatched to any gene: 2. There are 14 residues in the CDR3. The V gene's germline CDR1 is MDHEN and CDR2 SYDVKM. CDR3 region: CASSQGGSNQPQHF. In DNA, the CDR3 is TGTGCCAGCAGTCAGGGGGGAAGCAATCAGCCCCAGCATTTT.

The J gene is TRBJ2-5, the V gene TRBV10-3; no clear D gene. Trimming took off 6 bases at V and 3 bases at J, with 8 bases between the two ends. Germline V lookup: CDR1 ENHRY, CDR2 SYGVKD. The CDR3 totals 12 residues. CDR3 loop: CAISAQEETQYF. The CDR3 nucleotides read TGTGCCATCAGCGCCCAGGAAGAGACCCAGTACTTC.